This TCR beta chain came from a study of blood T cell repertoires in COVID-19. Germline V gene data show CDR1 as DFQATT and CDR2 as SNEGSKA (reference sequence). This CDR3 spans 11 amino acids. V was shortened by 3 bases and J by 9 bases, with 11 bases between the two germline ends. Libraries were prepared by immunoSEQ multiplex PCR; TCRdb keeps only in-frame clonotypes and omits some of them. The profile shows 97,000 or so clones, 75% to 95% of them singletons. The sequence was obtained from a man aged 55 to 70 with acute or convalescent COVID-19. Sequencing was done on a sample of peripheral blood. The chain is built from TRBV20-1 and TRBJ1-1; perhaps TRBD1 as D (5 bases). Here the CDR3 reads CSARTAEQAFF. In DNA form, the CDR3 reads TGCAGTGCTAGGACAGCTGAACAAGCTTTCTTT.